Listed below are T cell receptor beta chains from one sample, sequenced in a study of blood T cell repertoires in COVID-19. Using immunoSEQ multiplex PCR, the repertoire was profiled, and TCRdb retains in-frame clones only, with some absent. The sample has 160,000 or so clones; roughly 85% are singletons. The sample consisted of PBMCs or T cells enriched from blood (not recorded which). The receptors stem from a man aged 55 to 70 who had recovered from COVID-19. Both conserved end residues are part of each CDR3. A D gene is named only where the DNA matches it firmly. Some rows have no size entry. The others give once, few or many, or a class for an expanded clone.

D	size	V	J	DNA	CDR3
TRBD1	.	TRBV5-1	TRBJ1-1	TGCGCCAGCAGCACTACAGGGGTGAGGAACACTGAAGCTTTCTTT	CASSTTGVRNTEAFF
.	.	TRBV12-3/TRBV12-4	TRBJ2-2	TGTGCCAGCAGTTCCACTAGTACCGGGGAGCTGTTTTTT	CASSSTSTGELFF
.	.	TRBV29-1	TRBJ2-2	TGCAGCGTGGCCGGGACACTGAACACCGGGGAGCTGTTTTTT	CSVAGTLNTGELFF
TRBD2	.	TRBV10-2	TRBJ2-7	TGCGCCAGCTCAGTGATTGGCGGGAGTTACGAGCAGTACTTC	CASSVIGGSYEQYF
TRBD1	once	TRBV25-1	TRBJ1-5	TGTGCCAGCAGTGAACGGGACAGGGACAATCAGCCCCAGCATTTT	CASSERDRDNQPQHF
TRBD1	.	TRBV29-1	TRBJ2-7	TGCAGCGTTGACCGCGGACAGGGCTCCTACGAGCAGTACTTC	CSVDRGQGSYEQYF
.	.	TRBV7-9	TRBJ1-4	TGTGCCAGCAGCTCGGGGCAGGGAGGGACAAATGAAAAACTGTTTTTT	CASSSGQGGTNEKLFF
.	.	TRBV11-3	TRBJ2-2	TGTGCCAGCAGCTTTAGCTCAAGCGGGGAGCTGTTTTTT	CASSFSSSGELFF
TRBD1	.	TRBV27	TRBJ2-2	TGTGCCAGCAGAATACCTACAGGGGATACCGGGGAGCTGTTTTTT	CASRIPTGDTGELFF
.	.	TRBV28	TRBJ1-2	TGTGCCAGCAGTTTAGGTCAGGGCTACGGCTACACCTTC	CASSLGQGYGYTF
.	.	TRBV7-3	TRBJ1-1	TGTGCCAGCAGCTTAGTAGGGGAGGGAACTGAAGCTTTCTTT	CASSLVGEGTEAFF
.	once	TRBV3-1/TRBV3-2	TRBJ2-7	TGTGCCAGCAGCCAACAACGACAGGAAACCTACGAGCAGTACTTC	CASSQQRQETYEQYF
.	.	TRBV3-1/TRBV3-2	TRBJ1-6	TGTGCCAGCAGCCGGGACGGGAGCTCCTATAATTCACCCCTCCACTTT	CASSRDGSSYNSPLHF
TRBD2	.	TRBV5-1	TRBJ2-7	TGCGCCAGCTCCAATAGCGGGGAAACCTACGAGCAGTACTTC	CASSNSGETYEQYF
.	.	TRBV2	TRBJ2-7	TGTGCCAGCAGTGATGATAGCGGCTACGAGCAGTACTTC	CASSDDSGYEQYF
.	.	TRBV19	TRBJ2-1	TGTGCCAGTAGTCTTAGCTTTTTCAATGAGCAGTTCTTC	CASSLSFFNEQFF
TRBD1	.	TRBV19	TRBJ2-1	TGTGCCAGTAGTATAGGGGGGGACAGGACCTACAATGAGCAGTTCTTC	CASSIGGDRTYNEQFF
.	once	TRBV5-1	TRBJ2-1	TGCGCCAGCAGCTTGGAATTGCGGGCGGTTTCCGATGAGCAGTTCTTC	CASSLELRAVSDEQFF
TRBD2	.	TRBV7-2	TRBJ2-4	TGTGCCAGCAGCTTCGGGGGGGTGACCAAAAACATTCAGTACTTC	CASSFGGVTKNIQYF
TRBD1	.	TRBV7-9	TRBJ2-3	TGTGCCAGCGGAATACAGGGGGCCAGTACAGATACGCAGTATTTT	CASGIQGASTDTQYF
TRBD1	.	TRBV5-1	TRBJ2-7	TGCGCCAGCAGCCAGACAGGGGGGTCTCTCGAGCAGTACTTC	CASSQTGGSLEQYF
.	.	TRBV19	TRBJ1-3	TGTGCCAGTAGTAGGAGACTCTCTGGAAACACCATATATTTT	CASSRRLSGNTIYF